The 3 T cell receptor beta chains below were found in one sample sequenced in a study of blood T cell repertoires in COVID-19. Generated by immunoSEQ multiplex PCR, the TCRdb table keeps only in-frame clones and is missing some. Of roughly 220,000 clones in the sample, over 75% were seen once. The specimen sequenced was peripheral blood. All receptors derive from an elderly man with acute or convalescent COVID-19.

This clone has only one observation. The chain recombines TRBV11-2 with TRBJ2-7; 12 bases match TRBD2. This CDR3 contains 15 residues. Germline CDR1 reads SGHAT; CDR2 reads FQNNGV. The trim removed 1 base at V and 6 bases at J, leaving 4 bases unmatched. CDR3 sequence: CASSLGLAGVTEQYV. The CDR3 DNA is TGTGCCAGCAGCTTAGGACTAGCGGGAGTTACCGAGCAGTACGTC.

The chain links TRBV12-3 or TRBV12-4 to TRBJ1-1, with D perhaps TRBD1 (5 bases). Trimming took off 4 bases at V and 1 base at J, with 7 bases between the two ends. The CDR3 contains 13 residues. In DNA form, the CDR3 reads TGTGCCAGCAGTTCGGGGGGGAACACTGAAGCTTTCTTT. It is translated as CASSSGGNTEAFF.

V gene TRBV27 combines with J gene TRBJ2-4, with TRBD2 identical over 9 bases. The germline gives CDR1 MNHEY, CDR2 SMNVEV (reference sequence). The V gene end was trimmed by 5 bases and the J gene end by 3 bases; junction bases not matched to a gene: 8. The CDR3 spans 16 residues. This chain's CDR3 is CASSPRLADYKNIQYF. CDR3 nucleotides: TGTGCCAGCAGTCCCCGACTAGCGGATTACAAAAACATTCAGTACTTC.